The 9 T cell receptor beta chains below all came from one sample that was sequenced in a study of blood T cell repertoires in COVID-19. Sequencing was performed with immunoSEQ multiplex PCR; in TCRdb, only in-frame clones are kept and a portion is missing. The table lists about 340,000 clones, about 90% of them singletons. Sequencing was performed on peripheral blood. The source of these receptors is a woman aged 18-29 years who had recovered from COVID-19.

This rearrangement joins TRBV2 to TRBJ1-1; D remains ambiguous. Deletions cut 2 bases from V and 5 bases from J, with 3 bases between. Germline CDR1 SNHLY, CDR2 FYNNEI. The CDR3 covers 11 residues. CDR3 sequence (DNA): TGTGCCAGCAGTGAACTAACTGAAGCTTTCTTT. Translation: CASSELTEAFF.

The chain joins TRBV5-1 to TRBJ1-1, with TRBD1 matching over 10 bases. V dropped 4 bases and J dropped 0; count of bases not matched to a gene: 6. Looked up from germline, CDR1 is SGHRS and CDR2 is YFSETQ. The CDR3 is 16 amino acids. DNA of the CDR3: TGCGCCAGCAGCCCCAGACAGGGGGCACTGAACACTGAAGCTTTCTTT. Amino acid sequence: CASSPRQGALNTEAFF.

The rearrangement links TRBV6-2 or TRBV6-3 to TRBJ2-3; 7 bases are a match to TRBD2. The CDR3 spans 15 residues. CDR1 MNHEY and CDR2 SVGEGT come from the germline V gene. V dropped 2 bases and J dropped 1; count of bases not matched to a gene: 3. CDR3 protein: CASSYEAGRTDTQYF. The CDR3 DNA follows: TGTGCCAGCAGTTACGAAGCGGGACGCACAGATACGCAGTATTTT.

This clone was seen just once. The chain employs TRBV6-2 or TRBV6-3 and TRBJ1-2; D ambiguous. The CDR3 extends over 13 amino acids. The germline V gene encodes CDR1 MNHEY and CDR2 SVGEGT. V lost 2 bases and J 1 base, leaving 5 bases between the germline ends. The CDR3 DNA is TGTGCCAGCAGTTACCCAGTTAACTATGGCTACACCTTC. It encodes CASSYPVNYGYTF.

This chain joins TRBV6-2 or TRBV6-3 and TRBJ2-7, with a tentative D call TRBD2 (6 bases). This CDR3 has 14 residues. V lost 6 bases, J lost 5 bases, and 17 bases lay in between. CDR1 is MNHEY, CDR2 SVGEGT, per germline. This chain's CDR3 is CASSHWGEVDEQYV. CDR3 in DNA: TGTGCCAGCAGCCACTGGGGGGAGGTAGACGAGCAGTACGTC.

V usage is TRBV3-1 (or the pseudogene TRBV3-2) and J usage is TRBJ2-1, with 7 bases lining up with TRBD1. CDR3 length: 16 amino acids. J gave up 6 bases and V 1 base, and 9 bases lay outside the gene matches. Germline V gene sequence: CDR1 LGHDT, CDR2 YNNKEL (reference sequence). In nucleotides, the CDR3 is TGTGCCAGCAGCCAAGGGGGAGTGGGACAGTTCAATGAGCAGTTCTTC. This encodes CASSQGGVGQFNEQFF.

The chain carries TRBV10-3 and TRBJ1-1; possibly TRBD1 for D (6 bases). Germline V lookup: CDR1 ENHRY, CDR2 SYGVKD. Trimming left V 0 bases short and J 5 bases short, with 16 bases between. The CDR3 covers 16 residues. CDR3 residues: CAISESPGAQWTEAFF. The CDR3 DNA sequence: TGTGCCATCAGTGAGTCGCCAGGGGCGCAATGGACTGAAGCTTTCTTT.

The gene calls are TRBV6-2 or TRBV6-3 and TRBJ1-5, with TRBD1 as a possible D gene (5 bases). V was pared by 6 bases and J by 8 bases, with 14 bases between. This CDR3 has 13 residues. The V gene's germline CDR1 is MNHEY and CDR2 SVGEGT. The CDR3 DNA follows: TGTGCCAGCAGCCAGGGAACGGGGAAGCCCCAGCATTTT. It encodes CASSQGTGKPQHF.

The chain links TRBV7-8 to TRBJ2-6, with 7 bases matching TRBD1. Germline trimming cut 0 bases from V and 4 bases from J; bases unmatched to any gene: 6. Germline CDR1 is SGHVS and CDR2 is FQNEAQ. This CDR3 has 17 residues. The CDR3 region has the DNA TGTGCCAGCAGCTTAGCCAGACAGGGAACCGGGGCCAACGTCCTGACTTTC. Translated, it gives CASSLARQGTGANVLTF.